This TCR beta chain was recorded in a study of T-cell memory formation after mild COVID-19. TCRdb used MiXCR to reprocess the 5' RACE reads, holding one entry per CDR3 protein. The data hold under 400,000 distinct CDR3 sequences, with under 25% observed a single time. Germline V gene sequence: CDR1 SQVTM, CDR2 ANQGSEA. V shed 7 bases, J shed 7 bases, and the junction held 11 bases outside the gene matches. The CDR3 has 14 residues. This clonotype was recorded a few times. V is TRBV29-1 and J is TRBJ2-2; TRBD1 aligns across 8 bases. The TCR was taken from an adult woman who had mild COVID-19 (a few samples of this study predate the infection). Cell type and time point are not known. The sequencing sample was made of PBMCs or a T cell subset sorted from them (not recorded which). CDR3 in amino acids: CSARSTGAGGELFF. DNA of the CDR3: TGCAGCGCCAGATCGACAGGGGCGGGCGGGGAGCTGTTTTTT.